Listed below are T cell receptor beta chains from one sample, sequenced in a study of blood T cell dynamics during melanoma immunotherapy. The data were produced by immunoSEQ multiplex PCR, yet TCRdb's version contains in-frame clones alone and is incomplete. Of approximately 28,000 clones listed, 65% to 85% were seen once; the top ten hold 9% to 12%. The sample here was blood, taken from a patient treated with checkpoint blockade. These receptor sequences come from a human donor with melanoma. Each CDR3 is given with its conserved first and last residue. Not all rows give a size; the values are once, few, many and, for expanded clones, a class.

J gene: TRBJ2-2; V gene: TRBV7-9; clone size: NA; CDR3 protein: CASSSNRGPGELFF
J gene: TRBJ1-1; V gene: TRBV6-1; clone size: NA; CDR3 protein: CATLMTPADTEAFF
J gene: TRBJ2-6; V gene: TRBV11-2; clone size: few; CDR3 protein: CASSLVQVTANVLTF
J gene: TRBJ1-1; V gene: TRBV5-4; clone size: NA; CDR3 protein: CASHRTENTEAFF
J gene: TRBJ2-5; V gene: TRBV5-1; clone size: NA; CDR3 protein: CASSLGTGRGETQYF
J gene: TRBJ2-3; V gene: TRBV4-3; clone size: NA; CDR3 protein: CASNSLAGGTDTQYF
J gene: TRBJ2-7; V gene: TRBV2; clone size: NA; CDR3 protein: CASSELEVRAEQYF
J gene: TRBJ1-2; V gene: TRBV19; clone size: NA; CDR3 protein: CASSIGPGQGVGYTF
J gene: TRBJ1-2; V gene: TRBV29-1; clone size: NA; CDR3 protein: CSVEERGLYGYTF
J gene: TRBJ1-2; V gene: TRBV5-1; clone size: NA; CDR3 protein: CASSEQGANYGYTF
J gene: TRBJ1-1; V gene: TRBV11-3; clone size: NA; CDR3 protein: CASSSQTIGTEAFF
J gene: TRBJ1-5; V gene: TRBV28; clone size: NA; CDR3 protein: CASSSRQSLNQPQHF
J gene: TRBJ2-1; V gene: TRBV4-2; clone size: once; CDR3 protein: CATRAGGSGRIGSYNEQFF
J gene: TRBJ2-7; V gene: TRBV7-2; clone size: NA; CDR3 protein: CASSLVGGRSYEQYF
J gene: TRBJ1-2; V gene: TRBV2; clone size: NA; CDR3 protein: CASKAGSEDGYTF
J gene: TRBJ2-1; V gene: TRBV5-6; clone size: NA; CDR3 protein: CASSLTGGRDEQFF
J gene: TRBJ1-5; V gene: TRBV28; clone size: NA; CDR3 protein: CASSTGSLGGQPQHF
J gene: TRBJ2-7; V gene: TRBV5-8; clone size: NA; CDR3 protein: CASSPTSGGIGFLSYEQYF
J gene: TRBJ2-1; V gene: TRBV5-1; clone size: once; CDR3 protein: CASSLGPPGTSRREQFF
J gene: TRBJ2-2; V gene: TRBV12-5; clone size: NA; CDR3 protein: CASRRGEGTGELFF
J gene: TRBJ2-1; V gene: TRBV13; clone size: NA; CDR3 protein: CASSLGSSGSPRFF
J gene: TRBJ1-3; V gene: TRBV7-2; clone size: NA; CDR3 protein: CASSPGGGRNTIYF
J gene: TRBJ1-2; V gene: TRBV7-9; clone size: NA; CDR3 protein: CASSVQSGKGYYGYTF
J gene: TRBJ1-4; V gene: TRBV12-5; clone size: NA; CDR3 protein: CASGVDRFNEKLFF
J gene: TRBJ2-7; V gene: TRBV27; clone size: NA; CDR3 protein: CASSDRGPYEQYF
J gene: TRBJ1-4; V gene: TRBV6-1; clone size: few; CDR3 protein: CASKGQGTTNEKLFF
J gene: TRBJ1-2; V gene: TRBV7-2; clone size: once; CDR3 protein: CASSLGLGANYGYTF
J gene: TRBJ1-2; V gene: TRBV2; clone size: NA; CDR3 protein: CASSEAQGINGYTF
J gene: TRBJ1-1; V gene: TRBV29-1; clone size: NA; CDR3 protein: CSVEQSQNTEAFF
J gene: TRBJ2-1; V gene: TRBV30; clone size: NA; CDR3 protein: CAWSKRGLTYNEQFF
J gene: TRBJ2-2; V gene: TRBV11-3; clone size: NA; CDR3 protein: CASSPGQGRAGELFF